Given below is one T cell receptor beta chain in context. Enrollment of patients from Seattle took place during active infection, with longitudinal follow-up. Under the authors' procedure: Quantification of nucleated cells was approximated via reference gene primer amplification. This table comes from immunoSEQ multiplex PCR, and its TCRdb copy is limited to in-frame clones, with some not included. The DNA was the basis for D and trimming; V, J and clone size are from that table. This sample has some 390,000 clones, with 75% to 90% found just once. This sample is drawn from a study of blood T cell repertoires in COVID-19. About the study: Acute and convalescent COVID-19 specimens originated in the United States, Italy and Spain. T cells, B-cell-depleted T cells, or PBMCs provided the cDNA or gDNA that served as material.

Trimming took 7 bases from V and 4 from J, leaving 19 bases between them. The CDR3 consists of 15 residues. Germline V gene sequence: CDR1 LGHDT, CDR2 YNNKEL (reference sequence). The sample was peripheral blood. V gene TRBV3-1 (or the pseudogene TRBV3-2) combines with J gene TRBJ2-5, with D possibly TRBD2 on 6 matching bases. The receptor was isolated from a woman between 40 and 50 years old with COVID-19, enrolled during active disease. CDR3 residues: CASNSWRGMGETQYF. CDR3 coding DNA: TGTGCCAGCAATAGTTGGCGGGGTATGGGAGAGACCCAGTACTTC.